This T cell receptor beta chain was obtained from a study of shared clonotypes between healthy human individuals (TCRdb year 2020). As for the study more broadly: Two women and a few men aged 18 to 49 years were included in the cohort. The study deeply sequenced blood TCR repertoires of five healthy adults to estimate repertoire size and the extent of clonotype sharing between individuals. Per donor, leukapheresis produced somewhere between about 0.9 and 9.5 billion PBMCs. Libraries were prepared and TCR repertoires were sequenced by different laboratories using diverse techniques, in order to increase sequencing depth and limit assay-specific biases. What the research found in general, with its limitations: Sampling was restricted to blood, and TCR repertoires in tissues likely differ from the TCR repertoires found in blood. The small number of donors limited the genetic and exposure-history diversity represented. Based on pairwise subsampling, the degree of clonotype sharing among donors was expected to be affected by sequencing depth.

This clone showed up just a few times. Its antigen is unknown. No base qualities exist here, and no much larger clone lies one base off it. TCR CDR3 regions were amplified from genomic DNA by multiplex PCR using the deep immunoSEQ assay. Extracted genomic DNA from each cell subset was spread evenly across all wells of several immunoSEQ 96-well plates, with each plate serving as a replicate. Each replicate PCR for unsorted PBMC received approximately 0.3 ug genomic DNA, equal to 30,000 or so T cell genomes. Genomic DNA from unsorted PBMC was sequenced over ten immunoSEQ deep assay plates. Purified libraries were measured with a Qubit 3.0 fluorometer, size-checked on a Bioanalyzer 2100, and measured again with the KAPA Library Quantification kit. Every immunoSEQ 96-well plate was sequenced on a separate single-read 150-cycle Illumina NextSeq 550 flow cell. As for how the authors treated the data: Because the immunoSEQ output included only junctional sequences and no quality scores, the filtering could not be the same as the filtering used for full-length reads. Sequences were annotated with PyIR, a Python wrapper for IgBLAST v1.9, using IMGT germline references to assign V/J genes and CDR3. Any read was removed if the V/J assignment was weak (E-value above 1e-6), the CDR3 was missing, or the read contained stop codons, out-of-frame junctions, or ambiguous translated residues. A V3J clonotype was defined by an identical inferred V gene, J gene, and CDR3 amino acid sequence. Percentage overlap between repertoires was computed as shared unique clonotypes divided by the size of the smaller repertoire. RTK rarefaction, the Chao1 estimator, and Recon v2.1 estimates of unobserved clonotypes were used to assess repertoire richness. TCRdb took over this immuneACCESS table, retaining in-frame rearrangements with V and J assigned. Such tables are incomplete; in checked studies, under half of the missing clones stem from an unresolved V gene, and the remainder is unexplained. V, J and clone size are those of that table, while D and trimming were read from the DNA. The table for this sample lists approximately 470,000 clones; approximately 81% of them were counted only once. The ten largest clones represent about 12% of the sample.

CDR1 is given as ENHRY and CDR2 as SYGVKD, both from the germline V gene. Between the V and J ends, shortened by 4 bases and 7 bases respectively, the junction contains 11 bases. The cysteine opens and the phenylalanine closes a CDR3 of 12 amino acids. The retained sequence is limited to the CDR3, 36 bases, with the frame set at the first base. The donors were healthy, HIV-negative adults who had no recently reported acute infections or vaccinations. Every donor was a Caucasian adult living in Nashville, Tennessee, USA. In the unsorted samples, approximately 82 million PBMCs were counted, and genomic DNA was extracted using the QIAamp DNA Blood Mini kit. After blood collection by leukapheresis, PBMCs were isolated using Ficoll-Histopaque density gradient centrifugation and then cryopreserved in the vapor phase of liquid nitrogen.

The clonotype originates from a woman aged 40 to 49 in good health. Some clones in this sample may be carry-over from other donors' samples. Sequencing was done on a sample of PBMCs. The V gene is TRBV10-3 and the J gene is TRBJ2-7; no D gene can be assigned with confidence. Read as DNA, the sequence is TGTGCCATCAGTGTTGTGGGTCGGGAGCAGTACTTC. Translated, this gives CAISVVGREQYF.